This is a list of T cell receptor beta chains from one sample in a study of blood T cell repertoires in COVID-19. Libraries were prepared by immunoSEQ multiplex PCR; TCRdb keeps only in-frame clonotypes and omits some of them. The profile shows about 190,000 clones, around 84% of them singletons. Sequenced sample: peripheral blood. These receptors originate from a woman aged 80 or older with acute or convalescent COVID-19. CDR3s include the opening cysteine and the closing phenylalanine or tryptophan. A D gene is named only where the DNA matches it firmly. Only some rows state a clone size, as once, few, many or a class for expanded clones.

v_gene	j_gene	d_gene	abundance	CDR3aa	CDR3nt
TRBV28	TRBJ1-5	TRBD1	once	CASSLRRGGGNQPQHF	TGTGCCAGCAGTTTAAGGCGAGGGGGCGGTAATCAGCCCCAGCATTTT
TRBV19	TRBJ1-2	TRBD1	-	CASRQTGAGYGYTF	TGTGCCAGTAGGCAGACAGGGGCCGGCTATGGCTACACCTTC
TRBV5-1	TRBJ1-4	TRBD1	-	CASRWTGGEKLFF	TGCGCCAGCAGGTGGACAGGGGGGGAAAAACTGTTTTTT
TRBV28	TRBJ1-2	-	-	CASSLAGIYGYTF	TGTGCCAGCAGTTTGGCAGGGATCTATGGCTACACCTTC
TRBV7-2	TRBJ2-1	-	once	CASSLGSRWPGDEQFF	TGTGCCAGCAGCTTAGGGTCCCGTTGGCCAGGGGATGAGCAGTTCTTC
TRBV5-1	TRBJ2-2	TRBD2	-	CASSLGLAGTGELFF	TGCGCCAGCAGCTTAGGACTAGCGGGAACCGGGGAGCTGTTTTTT
TRBV5-1	TRBJ2-3	-	-	CASSLGQYEFTDTQYF	TGCGCCAGCAGCTTGGGACAGTATGAATTCACAGATACGCAGTATTTT
TRBV18	TRBJ1-2	TRBD1	-	CASSPGVYRDSRTNYGYTF	TGTGCCAGCTCACCAGGAGTGTATAGGGACAGCAGAACTAACTATGGCTACACCTTC
TRBV5-6	TRBJ2-3	TRBD2	-	CASSFGSGSFADTQYF	TGTGCCAGCAGCTTTGGTAGCGGGAGTTTCGCAGATACGCAGTATTTT
TRBV6-2/TRBV6-3	TRBJ1-5	-	once	CASSRTEKRRNQPQHF	TGTGCCAGCAGTCGGACAGAAAAAAGGCGCAATCAGCCCCAGCATTTT
TRBV28	TRBJ1-1	-	-	CASSFQRQNTEAFF	TGTGCCAGCAGTTTTCAGCGGCAGAACACTGAAGCTTTCTTT
TRBV9	TRBJ1-3	-	-	CASSAGAIGNTIYF	TGTGCCAGCAGCGCAGGGGCGATAGGAAACACCATATATTTT
TRBV19	TRBJ1-2	TRBD1	once	CASSDRDDGYTF	TGTGCCAGTAGTGACAGGGACGATGGCTACACCTTC
TRBV6-6	TRBJ2-1	-	-	CASSGGGTYNEQFF	TGTGCCAGTTCTGGAGGAGGAACGTACAATGAGCAGTTCTTC
TRBV28	TRBJ1-5	-	-	CASQTAVSNQPQHF	TGTGCCTCTCAAACCGCAGTTAGCAATCAGCCCCAGCATTTT
TRBV5-1	TRBJ2-1	-	-	CASSSADEQFF	TGCGCCAGCAGCTCGGCGGATGAGCAGTTCTTC
TRBV10-3	TRBJ2-4	TRBD1	-	CAISGGETKNIQYF	TGTGCCATTTCAGGGGGCGAGACCAAAAACATTCAGTACTTC
TRBV19	TRBJ2-1	TRBD2	-	CASSIEAGAGEQFF	TGTGCCAGTAGTATCGAGGCGGGAGCGGGTGAGCAGTTCTTC
TRBV19	TRBJ1-5	TRBD1	once	CASSYRGSNQPQHF	TGTGCCAGTAGTTACAGGGGTAGCAATCAGCCCCAGCATTTT
TRBV11-2	TRBJ1-1	-	-	CASSLIPGGTEAFF	TGTGCCAGCAGCTTAATCCCCGGAGGCACTGAAGCTTTCTTT
TRBV11-2	TRBJ1-1	-	-	CASSLVAGQNTEAFF	TGTGCCAGCAGCTTAGTTGCTGGGCAGAACACTGAAGCTTTCTTT
TRBV5-1	TRBJ2-3	TRBD2	-	CASSLTGLAGVMSTDTQYF	TGCGCCAGCAGCCTTACGGGACTAGCGGGAGTTATGAGCACAGATACGCAGTATTTT
TRBV10-3	TRBJ1-2	-	few	CAIGKGPGYTF	TGTGCCATCGGCAAGGGGCCCGGCTACACCTTC
TRBV5-1	TRBJ2-7	TRBD2	-	CASSLAGAGGYEQYF	TGCGCCAGCAGCTTGGCCGGGGCGGGGGGCTACGAGCAGTACTTC
TRBV5-1	TRBJ1-1	-	-	CASSQGPYTEAFF	TGCGCCAGCAGTCAGGGGCCATACACTGAAGCTTTCTTT
TRBV28	TRBJ2-1	TRBD1	-	CASSSWTGRSYNEQFF	TGTGCCAGCAGTTCCTGGACAGGACGTTCCTACAATGAGCAGTTCTTC
TRBV9	TRBJ2-5	TRBD1	-	CASSVSGTGDETQYF	TGTGCCAGCAGCGTAAGCGGGACAGGGGACGAGACCCAGTACTTC
TRBV7-8	TRBJ1-1	TRBD1	-	CATKTGTGPSNTEAFF	TGTGCCACCAAAACCGGGACAGGCCCCTCGAACACTGAAGCTTTCTTT
TRBV5-1	TRBJ2-7	TRBD2	-	CASSRDIAGVSYEQYF	TGCGCCAGCAGCAGGGATATAGCGGGAGTCTCCTACGAGCAGTACTTC
TRBV7-2	TRBJ2-1	-	-	CASSHGSAIGGNEQFF	TGTGCCAGCAGCCATGGCTCTGCAATTGGTGGCAATGAGCAGTTCTTC
TRBV5-1	TRBJ2-3	-	-	CASSLVRGAADTQYF	TGCGCCAGCAGCTTGGTTCGGGGAGCAGCAGATACGCAGTATTTT
TRBV7-2	TRBJ1-5	TRBD1	-	CASSSGTVLSGQPQHF	TGTGCCAGCAGCTCCGGGACAGTCCTCAGCGGTCAGCCCCAGCATTTT
TRBV7-9	TRBJ2-1	-	few	CASSGRRHNEQFF	TGTGCCAGCAGCGGCCGTCGCCACAATGAGCAGTTCTTC
TRBV11-2	TRBJ2-3	TRBD2	-	CASSLSAGATDTQYF	TGTGCCAGCAGCTTATCAGCGGGAGCCACAGATACGCAGTATTTT
TRBV18	TRBJ1-1	-	-	CASSPLLDSNTEAFF	TGTGCCAGCTCACCACTATTGGACTCGAACACTGAAGCTTTCTTT
TRBV9	TRBJ2-2	-	-	CASSSQGVGELFF	TGTGCCAGCAGCTCCCAGGGTGTCGGGGAGCTGTTTTTT
TRBV7-8	TRBJ1-5	-	once	CASSLEYLGRGDQPQHF	TGTGCCAGCAGCTTAGAATATCTGGGCAGGGGAGATCAGCCCCAGCATTTT
TRBV4-3	TRBJ2-1	TRBD2	-	CASSQVAGTEQFF	TGCGCCAGCAGCCAGGTAGCGGGAACCGAGCAGTTCTTC
TRBV6-5	TRBJ1-6	TRBD1	-	CASRAPGQADSPLHF	TGTGCCAGCAGAGCCCCGGGACAGGCAGATTCACCCCTCCACTTT
TRBV7-3	TRBJ2-1	-	-	CASSPDRSSYNEQFF	TGTGCCAGCAGCCCCGACAGGAGCTCCTACAATGAGCAGTTCTTC
TRBV18	TRBJ2-5	TRBD1	-	CASSPRQGRQETQYF	TGTGCCAGCTCCCCACGACAGGGAAGACAAGAGACCCAGTACTTC
TRBV6-5	TRBJ1-3	-	once	CASRKMTLSGNTIYF	TGTGCCAGCAGGAAAATGACACTCTCTGGAAACACCATATATTTT
TRBV6-5	TRBJ2-7	TRBD2	few	CASAPGTRLYEQYF	TGTGCCAGCGCCCCCGGGACTAGACTTTACGAGCAGTACTTC
TRBV18	TRBJ1-3	TRBD1	-	CASSRDRAGNTIYF	TGTGCCAGCTCGCGGGACAGGGCTGGAAACACCATATATTTT
TRBV10-2	TRBJ1-2	TRBD1	-	CASSESWRGREYGYTF	TGCGCCAGCAGTGAGTCCTGGAGGGGGCGGGAATATGGCTACACCTTC
TRBV30	TRBJ1-3	TRBD1	-	CAWGKRTGLSGNTIYF	TGTGCCTGGGGGAAGAGGACAGGGCTATCTGGAAACACCATATATTTT
TRBV5-1	TRBJ2-2	TRBD1	-	CASSLPTGDFSGELFF	TGCGCCAGCAGCCTCCCGACAGGGGATTTCTCCGGGGAGCTGTTTTTT
TRBV19	TRBJ1-5	-	-	CASSIFRQSNQPQHF	TGTGCCAGTAGTATATTTAGACAGAGTAATCAGCCCCAGCATTTT
TRBV15	TRBJ2-3	TRBD1	-	CATSRGQGTGGGTQYF	TGTGCCACCAGCAGAGGACAAGGGACAGGGGGTGGCACGCAGTATTTT
TRBV9	TRBJ2-1	-	-	CASSVGGAYNEQFF	TGTGCCAGCAGCGTAGGGGGGGCCTACAATGAGCAGTTCTTC
TRBV19	TRBJ1-5	-	once	CASRSVGQGYQPQHF	TGTGCCAGTAGATCGGTCGGGCAGGGTTATCAGCCCCAGCATTTT